The 9 T cell receptor beta chains below come from one sample, sequenced in a study of T cell clonotyping in hematopoietic cell transplantation. The assay was immunoSEQ multiplex PCR, and TCRdb's table has in-frame clones only and misses some. The sample records about 36,000 clones, roughly 88% being singletons. Material for sequencing was peripheral blood mononuclear cells. These receptors all stem from a middle-aged woman in good health. Some clones in this sample may be carry-over from other donors' samples.

The gene calls are TRBV18 and TRBJ2-7; perhaps TRBD2 as D (6 bases). This CDR3 comprises 16 residues. Germline CDR1 KGHSH, CDR2 LQKENI. V lost 3 bases and J 4 bases, leaving 19 bases between the germline ends. The CDR3 nucleotides are TGTGCCAGCTCACCGAGGGACTTCGGGGAGAGTTACGAGCAGTACTTC. Amino acid sequence: CASSPRDFGESYEQYF.

The rearrangement uses TRBV7-2 and TRBJ2-7; D uncertain. The V end was cut by 5 bases, the J end by 3 bases, with 17 bases between. CDR1 and CDR2 (germline): SGHTA, FQGNSA. CDR3 size: 15 residues. CDR3 region: CASSPWTRSGYEQYF. Here the CDR3 DNA reads TGTGCCAGCAGCCCGTGGACGCGTTCGGGCTACGAGCAGTACTTC.

The chain joins TRBV19 to TRBJ2-3; TRBD1 aligns across 7 bases. This CDR3 contains 15 residues. V shed 5 bases, J shed 3 bases, and the junction held 8 bases outside the gene matches. Germline V lookup: CDR1 LNHDA, CDR2 SQIVND (reference sequence). CDR3 nucleotide sequence: TGTGCCAGTAGTCGATTACAGGGGCAAACAGATACGCAGTATTTT. It encodes CASSRLQGQTDTQYF.

This sequence joins TRBV30 and TRBJ2-2; D not certain. This CDR3 comprises 14 residues. Trimming took 2 bases from V and 6 from J, leaving 13 bases between them. The germline gives CDR1 GTSNPN, CDR2 SVGIG (reference sequence). The CDR3 reads CAWSRRATSGELFF. The DNA of the CDR3 is TGTGCCTGGAGTCGCCGCGCGACGTCCGGGGAGCTGTTTTTT.

J is TRBJ1-5 and V is TRBV4-1; D may be TRBD1 (6 bases). Trimming shortened V by 0 bases and J by 4 bases, and 13 bases separated the two germline ends. Germline CDR1 reads MGHRA; CDR2 reads YSYEKL. The CDR3 totals 16 residues. The CDR3 DNA is TGCGCCAGCAGCCAAGACTGGGGGCTAGAGAATCAGCCCCAGCATTTT. This sequence encodes CASSQDWGLENQPQHF.

This chain links TRBV7-8 with TRBJ2-2; maybe TRBD2 (5 bases). Trimming cost V 8 bases and J 4 bases, with 14 bases left between them. CDR3 length: 14 residues. Germline V gene sequence: CDR1 SGHVS, CDR2 FQNEAQ. CDR3 region: CASGDRAVTGELFF. CDR3 in DNA: TGTGCCAGCGGAGACCGAGCGGTCACCGGGGAGCTGTTTTTT.

V usage is TRBV5-4 and J usage is TRBJ2-5, with unresolved D. Trimming left V 2 bases short and J 5 bases short, with 7 bases between. Germline CDR1 and CDR2: SGHNT and YYREEE (reference sequence). The CDR3 contains 12 residues. CDR3 nucleotide sequence: TGTGCCAGCAGCTTCTTGGAGGAGACCCAGTACTTC. Its translation is CASSFLEETQYF.

The gene calls are TRBV5-6 and TRBJ1-5; TRBD1 might be the D (5 bases). V lost 1 base to trimming and J lost 0 bases, with 11 bases between them. The CDR3 is made up of 16 amino acids. Germline V gene sequence: CDR1 SGHDT, CDR2 YYEEEE. The CDR3 protein is CASSLQRGLSNQPQHF. The DNA of the CDR3 is TGTGCCAGCAGCTTGCAAAGGGGCCTTAGCAATCAGCCCCAGCATTTT.

The sample holds one count of this clone. Other DNA sequences in the sample encode the same CDR3. V usage is TRBV27 and J usage is TRBJ2-7; TRBD1 matches at 11 bases. Germline CDR1 is MNHEY and CDR2 is SMNVEV (reference sequence). This CDR3 contains 15 residues. J was trimmed by 3 bases and V by 5 bases; bases with no gene match: 6. CDR3 sequence reads: CASSRTGGGGYEQYF. The CDR3 coding sequence is TGTGCCAGCAGTAGGACAGGGGGCGGAGGCTACGAGCAGTACTTC.